This T cell receptor (beta chain) appears in the sequencing data of a study of PD-1 blockade in classical Hodgkin lymphoma. Study-wide background: Intravenous nivolumab at 3 mg/kg was given to patients every 2 weeks. Study-level points and caveats: Initiation of nivolumab under 1 year after ASCT led to exclusion of patients. A significant rise in TCR diversity was seen by C4D1 for CD4+ cells but not for CD8+ cells. Complete responders entered with baseline diversity on par with newly diagnosed patients, the results showed.

The CDR3 runs to 13 residues. CDR1 is LGHNA and CDR2 is YNFKEQ in the germline V gene. The germline V and J ends were trimmed by 4 bases and 6 bases, with 12 bases remaining between them. All trial patients relapsed after autologous stem cell transplantation. The table came from immunoSEQ multiplex PCR; TCRdb's copy has only in-frame clones and leaves some out. The table shows around 96,000 clones, with roughly 83% occurring only once. There are a few counts of this clone. Its target is not known. This TCR came from a human donor with classical Hodgkin lymphoma. The chain uses TRBV4-2 and TRBJ2-5; D might be TRBD2 (5 bases). The sample here was peripheral blood mononuclear cells (PBMCs), taken at baseline. The CDR3 region has the DNA TGTGCCAGCAGCCCCGGACTGGAGAAGACCCAGTACTTC. As protein: CASSPGLEKTQYF.